These 30 T cell receptor beta chains originate from one sample sequenced in a study of T cells in Graves' hyperthyroidism and ophthalmopathy. The CDR3 regions of TCR beta were amplified from RNA transcripts. With the HTBI primer set, the TCR CDR3 went through a first round of RT-PCR. From the multiplex PCR reads, TCRdb called clonotypes with MiXCR, one entry per CDR3 protein. The profile covers about 410,000 distinct CDR3 sequences, with roughly 15% appearing a single time and about 13% taken by the ten largest. The sequencing sample was made of blood. The receptor set was obtained from a young man with Graves' ophthalmopathy.

This sequence joins TRBV7-2 and TRBJ1-1; possibly TRBD1 for D (5 bases). Per germline, CDR1 SGHTA and CDR2 FQGNSA. The CDR3 length is 13 residues. V lost 1 base to trimming and J lost 14 bases, with 17 bases between them. CDR3 in DNA: TGTGCCAGCAGCTTAGAGCTAGGCAGGGAGGGGTTCTTT. This translates into CASSLELGREGFF.

The chain carries TRBV7-9 and TRBJ2-5, with TRBD2 matching 11 bases. The germline V gene encodes CDR1 SEHNR and CDR2 FQNEAQ (reference sequence). This CDR3 comprises 17 residues. Trimming removed 4 bases from V and 4 bases from J; junction bases left unmatched: 11. The CDR3 is CASSSPSGRPRRETQYF. CDR3 bases: TGTGCCAGCAGCTCGCCTAGCGGGAGGCCCCGGAGAGAGACCCAGTACTTC. The full variable domain, rest sourced from reference TRBV7-9 and TRBJ2-5, is DTGVSQNPRHKITKRGQNVTFRCDPISEHNRLYWYRQTLGQGPEFLTYFQNEAQLEKSRLLSDRFSAERPKGSFSTLEIQRTEQGDSAMYLCASSSPSGRPRRETQYFGPGTRLLVL.

Ten or more counts support this clonotype. The rearrangement joins TRBV29-1 to TRBJ1-1; D is undetermined. This CDR3 contains 12 residues. CDR1 is SQVTM and CDR2 is ANQGSEA in the germline V gene. V lost 7 bases to trimming and J lost 1 base, with 10 bases between them. The CDR3 reads CSGSKGNTEAFF. The DNA of the CDR3 is TGCAGCGGCTCCAAGGGGAACACTGAAGCTTTCTTT.

The chain joins TRBV4-1 to TRBJ2-2, with a tentative D call TRBD2 (5 bases). CDR1 is MGHRA and CDR2 is YSYEKL in the germline V gene. V shed 3 bases and J shed 0 bases, with 17 bases lying between them. CDR3 length equals 18 residues. The CDR3 sequence: CASSQYQDLTPNTGELFF. The CDR3 coding sequence is TGCGCCAGCAGCCAGTACCAGGACTTGACACCGAACACCGGGGAGCTGTTTTTT.

This chain links TRBV6-2 or TRBV6-3 with TRBJ1-2; 10 nucleotides line up with TRBD1. V gave up 6 bases and J gave up 6 bases; unmatched junction bases: 7. The CDR3 sequence is 14 residues long. Germline loops: CDR1 MNHEY, CDR2 SVGEGT. CDR3: CASRDGTGANGYTF. The DNA for the CDR3 is TGTGCCAGCAGAGACGGGACAGGGGCTAATGGCTACACCTTC.

The table lists this clonotype with a few counts. The gene calls are TRBV18 and TRBJ2-5, with D tentatively TRBD2 (6 bases). The CDR3 totals 13 residues. The V and J ends lost 4 bases and 4 bases respectively, with 10 bases between them. In germline, CDR1 is KGHSH, CDR2 LQKENI. The DNA of the CDR3 is TGTGCCAGCTCACTCACTAGCCCAGAGACCCAGTACTTC. Translated, it gives CASSLTSPETQYF.

This clonotype was recorded at least ten times. The V call is TRBV9, the J call TRBJ2-3; D is uncertain. The CDR3 runs 16 residues. The V gene lost 0 bases and the J gene lost 2 bases, with 13 bases spanning the gap. Germline V gives CDR1 SGDLS, CDR2 YYNGEE. The CDR3 coding sequence is TGTGCCAGCAGCGTAGTGGCCTTTATCCCCACAGATACGCAGTATTTT. Its protein is CASSVVAFIPTDTQYF.

The chain combines TRBV18 with TRBJ2-3; 10 bases fit TRBD2. The CDR3 has 15 amino acids. CDR1 is KGHSH and CDR2 is LQKENI in the germline V gene. V was pared by 5 bases and J by 4 bases, with 6 bases of the junction left unmatched. The CDR3 DNA follows: TGTGCCAGCTCATCCCTAGCGGGAGCCGCAGATACGCAGTATTTT. Amino acids: CASSSLAGAADTQYF.

CDR3 protein: CATKPGGTTSTDTQYF. The DNA for the CDR3 is TGTGCCACCAAACCCGGGGGAACTACTAGCACAGATACGCAGTATTTT. The chain is built from TRBV5-4 and TRBJ2-3; tentative D call: TRBD2 (6 bases). The V end lost 9 bases, the J end lost 0 bases, and 20 bases lay between the germline ends. The CDR3 length is 16 residues. Germline loops: CDR1 SGHNT, CDR2 YYREEE (reference sequence).

The genes are TRBV10-2 and TRBJ2-2; D is unclear. Per the germline V gene, CDR1 is WSHSY and CDR2 is SAAADI. The CDR3 runs 14 residues. Trimming removed 7 bases from V and 5 bases from J, with 14 bases in between. The CDR3 DNA reads TGCGCCAGCATTAGCCGGTCGGAAACCGGGGAGCTGTTTTTT. Its protein is CASISRSETGELFF.

This clonotype was recorded a few times. This chain uses TRBV19 with TRBJ2-7; D gene unclear. Trimming removed 3 bases from V and 3 bases from J, with 9 bases in between. The CDR3 runs to 13 residues. Germline V gene sequence: CDR1 LNHDA, CDR2 SQIVND (reference sequence). The CDR3 DNA follows: TGTGCCAGTAGTATCAGGCCAGGCTACGAGCAGTACTTC. It codes for CASSIRPGYEQYF.

This clonotype was seen only a few times. The chain has TRBV14 and TRBJ1-2; D gene ambiguous. The V gene's germline CDR1 is SGHDN and CDR2 FVKESK. CDR3 length equals 14 residues. The ends were cut back, 1 base at V and 5 bases at J, with 11 bases in the middle. This CDR3 is CASSQGHVGYGYTF. In nucleotides, the CDR3 is TGTGCCAGCAGCCAAGGACACGTCGGGTATGGCTACACCTTC.

The rearrangement joins TRBV6-2 or TRBV6-3 to TRBJ1-1; no firm D call. CDR3 length: 11 amino acids. Trimming stripped 8 bases from V and 3 bases from J, with 7 bases between. From germline, CDR1 is MNHEY and CDR2 SVGEGT. Written as DNA, the CDR3 is TGTGCCAGCGGACGGGACACTGAAGCTTTCTTT. This codes for CASGRDTEAFF.

This clonotype was detected ten times or more. The rearrangement uses TRBV12-3 or TRBV12-4 and TRBJ2-5, with D possibly called TRBD1 or TRBD2 (5 bases each). Trimming pared 6 bases from V and 3 bases from J, leaving 20 bases between. The CDR3 loop spans 16 amino acids. The CDR3 region has the DNA TGTGCCAGCAGATGGCAGTACGGGGCCGTAAAAGAGACCCAGTACTTC. It specifies CASRWQYGAVKETQYF.

Many counts were recorded for this clonotype. The chain recombines TRBV3-1 with TRBJ2-1, with TRBD2 matching 8 bases. The CDR3 covers 14 residues. In germline, CDR1 is LGHDT, CDR2 YNNKEL (reference sequence). V dropped 0 bases and J dropped 9; count of bases not matched to a gene: 4. The CDR3 coding sequence is TGTGCCAGCAGCCAAGAGGGACTAGTTCCTGAGCAGTTCTTC. Its translation: CASSQEGLVPEQFF.

This clonotype showed up just a few times. This chain links TRBV19 with TRBJ2-7; tentatively, D is TRBD2 (5 bases). From germline, CDR1 is LNHDA and CDR2 SQIVND (reference sequence). This CDR3 has 15 residues. The germline V and J ends were trimmed by 1 base and 2 bases, with 12 bases remaining between them. The CDR3 is CASSIASGPTYEQYF. CDR3 sequence (DNA): TGTGCCAGTAGTATAGCCAGCGGCCCAACCTACGAGCAGTACTTC.

The sample holds many counts of this clonotype. The CDR3 region has the DNA TGCAGCGTTGATGGGCAGGGGTCCAATGAGCAGTTCTTC. Translation gives CSVDGQGSNEQFF. The chain has TRBV29-1 and TRBJ2-1; possible D gene TRBD1, 6 bases. CDR3 size: 13 residues. Germline V gene lookup returns CDR1 SQVTM and CDR2 ANQGSEA. V lost 3 bases, J lost 6 bases, and 12 bases lay in between.

This clonotype occurred many times. The genes are TRBV12-3 or TRBV12-4 and TRBJ2-3; 7 bases align to TRBD2. V lost 6 bases and J lost 0; bases outside the gene matches: 6. This CDR3 has 15 amino acids. CDR3: CASRLSGESTDTQYF. The CDR3 nucleotides are TGTGCCAGCAGGCTCAGCGGGGAAAGCACAGATACGCAGTATTTT.

This clonotype was counted ten times or more. V and J are TRBV5-1 and TRBJ2-5, with 8 positions matching TRBD1. Germline V gene lookup returns CDR1 SGHRS and CDR2 YFSETQ. V trimming: 4 bases; J trimming: 1 base; junction bases outside the gene matches: 9. The CDR3 contains 16 residues. The CDR3 loop reads CASSHTSGQAQETQYF. The DNA of the CDR3 is TGCGCCAGCAGCCACACCTCGGGACAGGCCCAAGAGACCCAGTACTTC.

This clonotype showed up many times. V is TRBV3-1 and J is TRBJ2-3; 8 nucleotides agree with TRBD2. V trimming: 4 bases; J trimming: 4 bases; junction bases outside the gene matches: 10. Looked up from germline, CDR1 is LGHDT and CDR2 is YNNKEL (reference sequence). CDR3 length: 16 amino acids. The CDR3 DNA is TGTGCCAGCAGCCGCGTCCCGGCGGGAGGTCCAGATACGCAGTATTTT. Protein product: CASSRVPAGGPDTQYF.

Details on this clonotype: This may stem from a read error, because a much larger clone lies one nucleotide away. This chain joins TRBV5-1 and TRBJ2-2, with 8 positions matching TRBD2. V lost 6 bases, J lost 4 bases, and 8 bases stayed unmatched. The CDR3 is 15 residues long. CDR1 and CDR2 (germline): SGHRS, YFSETQ. In DNA, the CDR3 is TGCGCCAGCAACCTCACGGGGGGGAGCACCGGGGAGCTGTTTTTT. Its protein is CASNLTGGSTGELFF.

This clonotype has just a few counts. The chain employs TRBV4-1 and TRBJ2-2; possibly TRBD2 for D (5 bases). The CDR3 covers 15 residues. The ends were cut back, 2 bases at V and 7 bases at J, with 14 bases in the middle. Germline CDR1 and CDR2: MGHRA and YSYEKL. The CDR3 DNA sequence: TGCGCCAGCAGCCAAATTCCCCTGGGAGTCGGGGAGCTGTTTTTT. This gives the protein CASSQIPLGVGELFF.

The chain employs TRBV27 and TRBJ2-2; TRBD2 agrees at 7 bases. The ends lost 6 bases at V and 6 bases at J; junction bases unmatched: 7. The CDR3 length is 14 residues. The germline gives CDR1 MNHEY, CDR2 SMNVEV (reference sequence). The CDR3 is CASRPGLVAGELFF. The CDR3 coding sequence is TGTGCCAGCAGACCCGGACTAGTCGCCGGGGAGCTGTTTTTT.

The table lists this clonotype with many counts. The V gene is TRBV12-5, the J gene TRBJ2-7; D is ambiguous. CDR3 length: 12 residues. CDR1 and CDR2 (germline): LGHNT, FRNRAP. The V end lost 2 bases, the J end lost 3 bases, and 5 bases lay between the germline ends. The CDR3 spells CASGLLLYEQYF. In nucleotides, the CDR3 is TGTGCTAGTGGTTTGCTCCTCTACGAGCAGTACTTC.

This clonotype was seen more than once but under ten times. This sequence joins TRBV7-2 and TRBJ1-6; D is uncertain. This CDR3 has 16 residues. CDR1 is SGHTA and CDR2 is FQGNSA in the germline V gene. With 4 bases removed from V and 0 bases from J, the gap between germline ends came to 10 bases. The CDR3 sequence: CASSSPESSYNSPLHF. In DNA, the CDR3 is TGTGCCAGCAGCTCGCCGGAGTCCTCCTATAATTCACCCCTCCACTTT.

The chain uses TRBV2 and TRBJ1-4; unclear D gene. V lost 2 bases, J lost 8 bases, and 6 bases lay in between. Germline CDR1 is SNHLY and CDR2 is FYNNEI. The CDR3 has 12 residues. CDR3 sequence reads: CASSETEEKLFF. The CDR3 nucleotides read TGTGCCAGCAGTGAAACAGAAGAAAAACTGTTTTTT.

This clonotype appeared a few times. It is likely a read error, because the conserved phenylalanine at the end of the CDR3 is missing. J is TRBJ1-1 and V is TRBV12-3 or TRBV12-4; 8 positions agree with TRBD1. The CDR3 totals 14 residues. J gave up 2 bases and V 7 bases, and 6 bases lay outside the gene matches. CDR3 DNA: TGTGCCAGCAACCGCGACAGGGGAAACACTGAAGCTTTCTCT. It encodes CASNRDRGNTEAFS.

This clonotype was detected ten times or more. This chain connects TRBV6-1 to TRBJ2-7; D is possibly TRBD2 (7 bases). CDR3 length: 14 residues. CDR1 MNHNS and CDR2 SASEGT come from the germline V gene. V lost 2 bases to trimming and J lost 6 bases, with 14 bases between them. This chain's CDR3 is CASSEIGGLGEQYF. The CDR3 bases are TGTGCCAGCAGTGAAATCGGGGGGCTTGGCGAGCAGTACTTC.

This clonotype was picked up one time. V gene TRBV19 combines with J gene TRBJ2-6; 8 nucleotides match TRBD1. There are 13 residues in the CDR3. Germline assignment: CDR1 LNHDA and CDR2 SQIVND (reference sequence). V dropped 6 bases and J dropped 10; count of bases not matched to a gene: 5. CDR3 in DNA: TGTGCCAGTAGCGGACAGGGCCAAAACGTCCTGACTTTC. Its protein is CASSGQGQNVLTF.

The V call is TRBV20-1, the J call TRBJ2-1; 10 bases line up with TRBD1. The germline CDR1 and CDR2 sequences are DFQATT and SNEGSKA (reference sequence). V was clipped by 3 bases and J by 6 bases; unmatched bases: 8. CDR3 length: 15 residues. Here the CDR3 reads CSASSGQGVVNEQFF. As DNA, the CDR3 is TGCAGTGCTAGCTCCGGACAGGGGGTAGTCAATGAGCAGTTCTTC.